This paragraph reports one T cell receptor beta chain. Its cognate antigen is unknown. The germline V gene has CDR1 MGHRA and CDR2 YSYEKL. This CDR3 region has 13 residues. Trimming cost V 4 bases and J 6 bases, with 9 bases left between them. This specimen comes from a study of T cell responses to AZD1222 COVID-19 vaccine. About the research overall: Second doses were pooled across both intervals (about 4 or about 12 weeks). Study findings and constraints: Breadth and depth of Spike-specific TCRs rose after two AZD1222 doses. Females outnumbered males among donors, who were mostly white British; clonal diversity was possibly underestimated.

Some clones are missing from TCRdb's copy, which holds only in-frame ones; the method was immunoSEQ multiplex PCR. Of 100,000 to 120,000 clones in the sample, roughly 92% are singletons; the top ten hold about 7.8%. This rearrangement joins TRBV4-1 to TRBJ1-4, with D possibly being TRBD1 (5 bases). Sequenced here: peripheral blood, sampled on day 0 of AZD1222 vaccination. This receptor was taken from an adult in good health. DNA of the CDR3: TGCGCCAGCAGCCCAGACAGTGATGAAAAACTGTTTTTT. This sequence encodes CASSPDSDEKLFF.